The clone carrying this TCR beta chain was found many times. The CDR3 is made up of 14 amino acids. Trimming removed 6 bases at V and 3 bases at J, with 14 bases between. This sample is drawn from a study of T cells in Graves' hyperthyroidism and ophthalmopathy. Researchers amplified the TCR beta CDR3 regions from RNA transcripts. With the HTBI primer set, the TCR CDR3 went through a first round of RT-PCR. MiXCR, applied by TCRdb to the multiplex PCR reads, yields one record per CDR3 protein. There are about 640,000 distinct CDR3 sequences in the sample; under 25% occur only once, and roughly 30% lies in the top ten. Every diagnosis used clinical symptoms, serum thyroxine and TRAb, thyroid ultrasound and orbital computed tomography.

The rearrangement uses TRBV12-3 or TRBV12-4 and TRBJ1-1; possible D gene TRBD1, 6 bases. Sample: blood. This TCR was recovered from a man between 25 and 39 years old with Graves' ophthalmopathy. DNA for the CDR3: TGTGCCAGCAGAACCCAGGGGTCGTACACTGAAGCTTTCTTT. Translating gives CASRTQGSYTEAFF.